This TCR beta chain comes out of a study of OX40 agonist ivuxolimab in advanced cancers. Study-level results: Patients who responded partially at 0.1-3.0 mg/kg showed clonal expansion ranking among the lowest.

As for this clone: Its antigen remains unidentified.

The study sampled blood at baseline, cycle 4 day 1, and cycle 7 day 1. Germline CDR1 is SGDLS and CDR2 is YYNGEE. This CDR3 region has 14 residues. TCRdb's copy holds only in-frame clones and misses some; the assay was immunoSEQ multiplex PCR. The sample contains roughly 92,000 clones, approximately 80% of which appear only once. This sequence was found in an adult with an advanced solid tumor such as melanoma, head and neck, liver or kidney cancer. The specimen was CD4+ or CD8+ T cells sorted from blood, collected in a trial of the OX40 agonist ivuxolimab. V and J are TRBV9 and TRBJ2-5; maybe TRBD1 (6 bases). The J call is in doubt because the DNA end fits TRBJ2-7 better. This CDR3 reads CASSQDSPNYEQYF. CDR3 sequence (DNA): TGTGCCAGCAGCCAGGACAGTCCAAATTACGAGCAGTACTTC.